This T cell receptor (beta chain) was obtained from a study of blood T cell repertoires in COVID-19. Whole-study context: Specimens from acute and convalescent COVID-19 originated in the United States, Italy and Spain.

Germline V lookup: CDR1 SEHNR, CDR2 FQNEAQ (reference sequence). Losses at the gene ends were 6 bases for V and 4 bases for J; bases not matched to a gene: 4. The CDR3 contains 14 residues. Assay used: immunoSEQ multiplex PCR; TCRdb lists only in-frame clones, some missing. The table shows about 190,000 clones, with 78% occurring only once. Enrolled through a virtual design, the participants were between roughly 18 and 90 years of age and came from under 30 US areas. The chain has TRBV7-9 and TRBJ2-1; TRBD2 aligns across 9 bases. The receptor comes from a woman aged 45-60 years who had recovered from COVID-19. Sequenced: PBMCs or T cells enriched from blood (not recorded which). The CDR3 nucleotides are TGTGCCAGCAGTGGGACTAGCAATTACAATGAGCAGTTCTTC. This gives the protein CASSGTSNYNEQFF.